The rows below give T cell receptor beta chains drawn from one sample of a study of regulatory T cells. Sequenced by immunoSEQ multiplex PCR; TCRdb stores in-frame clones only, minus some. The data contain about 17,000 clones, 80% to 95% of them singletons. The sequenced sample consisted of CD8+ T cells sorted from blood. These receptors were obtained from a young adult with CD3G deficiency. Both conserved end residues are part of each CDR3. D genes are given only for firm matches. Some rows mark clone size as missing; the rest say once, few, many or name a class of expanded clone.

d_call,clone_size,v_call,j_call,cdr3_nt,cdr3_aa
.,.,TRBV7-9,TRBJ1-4,TGTGCCAGCAGCCCCCCGGGGAATGAAAAACTGTTTTTT,CASSPPGNEKLFF
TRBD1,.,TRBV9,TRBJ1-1,TGTGCCAGCAGCCTACAGGGGCGGGAAGCTTTCTTT,CASSLQGREAFF
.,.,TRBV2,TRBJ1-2,TGTGCCAGCAGTGGGCTTGGCTACACCTTC,CASSGLGYTF
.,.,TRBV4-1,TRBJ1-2,TGCGCCAGCAGCCAAATGACAGATTCTTTCTATGGCTACACCTTC,CASSQMTDSFYGYTF
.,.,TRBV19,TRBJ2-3,TGTGCCAGTAGCCTAGGTGCGGATACGCAGTATTTT,CASSLGADTQYF
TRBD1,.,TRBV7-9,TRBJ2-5,TGTGCCAGCAGCTCGACAGGGGTCGAGACCCAGTACTTC,CASSSTGVETQYF
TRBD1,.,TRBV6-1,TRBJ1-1,TGTGCCAGCAGGACAGGGCGGACTGAAGCTTTCTTT,CASRTGRTEAFF
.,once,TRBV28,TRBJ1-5,TGTGCCAGCAGTCCTCACAGGGTACAGCCCCAGCATTTT,CASSPHRVQPQHF
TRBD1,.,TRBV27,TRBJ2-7,TGTGCCAGCAGTCCCGGGACAGGGGGCCACGAGCAGTACTTC,CASSPGTGGHEQYF
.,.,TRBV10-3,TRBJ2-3,TGTGCCATCAGTGAGTCAAGGGATAAACCCACAGATACGCAGTATTTT,CAISESRDKPTDTQYF
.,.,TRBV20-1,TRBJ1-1,TGCAGTGCGGATACTGAAGCTTTCTTT,CSADTEAFF
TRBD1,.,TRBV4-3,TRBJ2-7,TGCGCCAGCAGCCAAGATCTTAGGCCAGGGGGCTCCTACGAGCAGTACTTC,CASSQDLRPGGSYEQYF
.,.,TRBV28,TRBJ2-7,TGTGCCAGCAGCCCCTTCTCCGGGCCTTCCTACGAGCAGTACTTC,CASSPFSGPSYEQYF
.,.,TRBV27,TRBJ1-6,TGTGCCAGCAGTTTATTGACGGGAGGGTACTCACCCCTCCACTTT,CASSLLTGGYSPLHF
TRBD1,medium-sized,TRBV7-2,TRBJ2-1,TGTGCCAGCAGCTTAGACAGGGGAACGAGTTTCTTCAATGAGCAGTTCTTC,CASSLDRGTSFFNEQFF
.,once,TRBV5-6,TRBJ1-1,TGTGCCAGCAGCTTGGATTTCGTGGGGCCTAACACTGAAGCTTTCTTT,CASSLDFVGPNTEAFF
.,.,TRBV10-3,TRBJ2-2,TGTGCCATCAATGGTGACCCGGAAGGGGAGCTGTTTTTT,CAINGDPEGELFF
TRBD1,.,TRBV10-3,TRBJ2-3,TGTGCCATCAGAACTCAGGGGGCTAGCACAGATACGCAGTATTTT,CAIRTQGASTDTQYF
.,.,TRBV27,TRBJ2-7,TGTGCCAGCAGTTGGTCCAGGGACCACGAGCAGTACTTC,CASSWSRDHEQYF
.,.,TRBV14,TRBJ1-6,TGTGCCAGCAGCCAAGAAGGCAGGGGCGGGTATAATTCACCCCTCCACTTT,CASSQEGRGGYNSPLHF
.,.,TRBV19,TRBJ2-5,TGTGCCAGTAGTATAGATCCCACAGAGACCCAGTACTTC,CASSIDPTETQYF
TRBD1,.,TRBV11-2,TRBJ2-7,TGTGCCAGCAGCTTAGGGGGAGGCAGGGGGCACTCCTACGAGCAGTACTTC,CASSLGGGRGHSYEQYF
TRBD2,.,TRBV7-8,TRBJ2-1,TGTGCCAGCAGCCATAACCAGTTAGCGGGAACCGAGCAGTTCTTC,CASSHNQLAGTEQFF
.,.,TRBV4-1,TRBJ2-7,TGCGCCAGCAGCCAACGGGGCGGGGCAGCCTACGAGCAGTACTTC,CASSQRGGAAYEQYF
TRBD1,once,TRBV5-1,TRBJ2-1,TGCGCCAGCAGCACAGGGACAGGGGGTATGAATGAGCAGTTCTTC,CASSTGTGGMNEQFF
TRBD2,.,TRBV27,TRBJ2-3,TGTGCCAGCAGTTTGACTAGCCGGAGCCCAGATACGCAGTATTTT,CASSLTSRSPDTQYF
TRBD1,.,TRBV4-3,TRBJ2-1,TGCGCCAGCAGCCCGGGGACAGGGTGGAATGAGCAGTTCTTC,CASSPGTGWNEQFF
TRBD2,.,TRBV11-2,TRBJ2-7,TGTGCCAGCAGCTTAGCACGTAGCGGGACCTACGAGCAGTACTTC,CASSLARSGTYEQYF
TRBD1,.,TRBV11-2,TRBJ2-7,TGTGCCAGCAGCCAGGGACAGTCCTACGAGCAGTACTTC,CASSQGQSYEQYF
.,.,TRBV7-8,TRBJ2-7,TGTGCCAGCAGCTCTGGGTCTAGGAGCTACGAGCAGTACTTC,CASSSGSRSYEQYF
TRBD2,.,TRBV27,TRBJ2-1,TGTGCCAGCAGTTTATCTAGCGGGGGAACTAATGAGCAGTTCTTC,CASSLSSGGTNEQFF
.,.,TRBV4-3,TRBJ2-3,TGCGCCAGCAGCCCATTTTCAGGGACCCGGGGGACAGATACGCAGTATTTT,CASSPFSGTRGTDTQYF
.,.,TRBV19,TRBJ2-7,TGTGCCAGTAGTATCGAAGGCCTCGACGAGCAGTACTTC,CASSIEGLDEQYF
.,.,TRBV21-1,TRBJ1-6,TGTGCCAGCAGCACCCCTAATTCACCCCTCCACTTT,CASSTPNSPLHF
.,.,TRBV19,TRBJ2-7,TGTGCCAGTAGTGGAGGGACATTAAGGTCCTACGAGCAGTACTTC,CASSGGTLRSYEQYF
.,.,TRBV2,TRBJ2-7,TGTGCCAGCGGGGACTCCTACGAGCAGTACTTC,CASGDSYEQYF
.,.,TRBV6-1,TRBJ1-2,TGTGCCAGCAGTGAACCGTCTGTCCATGGCTACACCTTC,CASSEPSVHGYTF